This T cell receptor beta chain emerged from a study of technical replicates of blood from several donors. The assay was immunoSEQ multiplex PCR, and TCRdb's table has in-frame clones only and misses some. Of 40,000 to 60,000 clones in the sample, approximately 90% were seen once. Germline assignment: CDR1 SGHRS and CDR2 YFSETQ. Trimming removed 6 bases at V and 4 bases at J, with 17 bases between. This CDR3 is built from 14 residues. The TCR originated in a human donor in good health. Some clones in this sample may be carry-over from other donors' samples. This chain joins TRBV5-1 and TRBJ2-7, with D maybe TRBD2 (7 bases). Sequencing was performed on PBMCs. This chain's CDR3 is CASNNEGGGYEQYF. In DNA form, the CDR3 reads TGCGCCAGCAACAATGAGGGGGGAGGGTACGAGCAGTACTTC.